This TCR beta chain was retrieved from a study of T cells after posttransplantation cyclophosphamide. Findings and limits, study-wide: After PTCy, TRB diversity resembled that of CNI/methotrexate controls. Skin or GI-infiltrating T cells shared few TRB sequences with blood.

The data were produced by immunoSEQ multiplex PCR, yet TCRdb's version contains in-frame clones alone and is incomplete. This sample has 7,000 to 8,500 clones, each found more than once. Treatment was busulfan-fludarabine conditioning, a marrow graft, and cyclophosphamide on days +3 and +4. About this clone: Its target is not known.

Germline V gene data show CDR1 as MDHEN and CDR2 as SYDVKM. Unmatched junction bases numbered 5, after V lost 10 bases and J lost 8 bases. The CDR3 totals 12 residues. The receptor's source is a male patient between 45 and 60 years old who received an allogeneic stem cell transplant from an unrelated donor, was CMV-positive, and had acute GVHD only. Some of the T cells might come from the graft donor. The sample here was PBMCs, taken after allogeneic stem cell transplant with posttransplant cyclophosphamide. The genes are TRBV28 and TRBJ2-1; the match to TRBD1 covers 10 bases. The DNA of the CDR3 is TGTGCCATCTCCGACAGGGGGCATGAGCAGTTCTTC. Translated: CAISDRGHEQFF.